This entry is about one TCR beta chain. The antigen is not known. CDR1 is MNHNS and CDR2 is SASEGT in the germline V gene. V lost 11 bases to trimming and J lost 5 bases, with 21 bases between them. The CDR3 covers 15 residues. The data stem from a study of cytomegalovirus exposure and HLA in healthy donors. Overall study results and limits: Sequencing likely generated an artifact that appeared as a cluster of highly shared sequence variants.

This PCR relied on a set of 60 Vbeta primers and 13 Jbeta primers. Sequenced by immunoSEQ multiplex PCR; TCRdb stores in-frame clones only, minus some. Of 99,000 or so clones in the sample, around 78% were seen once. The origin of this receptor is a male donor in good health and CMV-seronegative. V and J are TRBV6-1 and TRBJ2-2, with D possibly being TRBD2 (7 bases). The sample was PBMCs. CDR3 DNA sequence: TGTGCCGCCGGTCGTTTAAGGGGGGGTACCGGGGAGCTGTTTTTT. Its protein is CAAGRLRGGTGELFF.